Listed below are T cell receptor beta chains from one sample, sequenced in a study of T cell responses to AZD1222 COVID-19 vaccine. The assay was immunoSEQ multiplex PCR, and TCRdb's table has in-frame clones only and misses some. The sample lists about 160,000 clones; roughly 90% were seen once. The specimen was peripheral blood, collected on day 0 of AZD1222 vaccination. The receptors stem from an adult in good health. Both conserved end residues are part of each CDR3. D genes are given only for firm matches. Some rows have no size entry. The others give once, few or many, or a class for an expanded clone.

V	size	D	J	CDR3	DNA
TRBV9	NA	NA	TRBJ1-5	CASSVEGLGAQHF	TGTGCCAGCAGCGTAGAGGGCCTGGGAGCCCAGCATTTT
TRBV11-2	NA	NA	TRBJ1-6	CASSVRPRPYNSPLHF	TGTGCCAGCAGCGTACGCCCACGGCCCTATAATTCACCCCTCCACTTT
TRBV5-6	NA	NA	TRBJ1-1	CASSLDQEGAFF	TGTGCCAGCAGCTTGGATCAGGAGGGAGCTTTCTTT
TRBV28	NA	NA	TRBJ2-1	CASSPRKISYNEQFF	TGTGCCAGCAGTCCACGTAAAATATCCTACAATGAGCAGTTCTTC
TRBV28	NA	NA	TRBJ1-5	CASSLYLRRYDNQPQHF	TGTGCCAGCAGTTTATACCTTCGGAGGTACGACAATCAGCCCCAGCATTTT
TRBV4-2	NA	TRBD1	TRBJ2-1	CASSHGRDRGSFGGEQFF	TGTGCCAGCAGCCACGGCCGGGACAGGGGTTCATTCGGAGGGGAGCAGTTCTTC
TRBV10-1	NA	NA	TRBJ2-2	CASSKTRAYRTGELFF	TGCGCCAGCAGTAAGACGAGAGCCTACCGGACCGGGGAGCTGTTTTTT
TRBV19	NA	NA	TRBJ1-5	CASSYAQGSNQPQHF	TGTGCCAGTAGCTATGCGCAGGGCAGCAATCAGCCCCAGCATTTT
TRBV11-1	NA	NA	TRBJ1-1	CASSPWRGEYEAFF	TGTGCCAGCAGCCCATGGCGGGGGGAATACGAAGCTTTCTTT
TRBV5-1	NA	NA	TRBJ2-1	CASSFPGGDEQFF	TGCGCCAGCAGCTTTCCAGGGGGGGATGAGCAGTTCTTC
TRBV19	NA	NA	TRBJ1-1	CASRISRGGLAEAFF	TGTGCCAGTAGGATCTCCAGAGGGGGGCTTGCTGAAGCTTTCTTT
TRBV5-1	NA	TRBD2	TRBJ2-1	CASSLVSGRSSEQFF	TGCGCCAGCAGCTTGGTTAGCGGGAGGTCGAGTGAGCAGTTCTTC
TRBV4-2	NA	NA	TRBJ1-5	CASSQLGVGNQPQHF	TGTGCCAGCAGCCAACTGGGGGTTGGCAATCAGCCCCAGCATTTT
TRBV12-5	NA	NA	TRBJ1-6	CASGFWGDSYNSPLHF	TGTGCTAGTGGTTTTTGGGGGGATTCGTATAATTCACCCCTCCACTTT
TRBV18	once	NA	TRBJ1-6	CASSSSATGDSPLHF	TGTGCCAGCTCATCCTCGGCCACGGGGGATTCACCCCTCCACTTT
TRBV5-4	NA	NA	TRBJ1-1	CASKPPGRNTEAFF	TGTGCCAGCAAACCCCCAGGGAGGAACACTGAAGCTTTCTTT